This T cell receptor (beta chain) was captured in a study of regulatory T cells in long-lasting Graves disease. Findings of the study overall: The study found lower TCR diversity in persistent Graves' patients than in newly diagnosed ones.

The germline V gene encodes CDR1 MNHEY and CDR2 SVGAGI. The CDR3 has 18 residues. Trimming cost V 2 bases and J 4 bases; bases outside gene matches: 14. At least ten counts were recorded for this clonotype. Its antigen is as yet unknown. CDR3 regions were amplified by Arm-PCR using iRepertoire HTBI primers to build TCR beta libraries. A single record per CDR3 protein comes from TCRdb applying MiXCR to the multiplex PCR reads. The sample holds roughly 490,000 distinct CDR3 sequences, 22% seen once. Regarding time point: persistent/refractory GD, antithyroid drugs over 5 years with positive TRAb. After RNA was extracted from PBMCs, the TCR library was made from it.

The material sequenced was peripheral blood mononuclear cells (PBMCs), taken when the disease was refractory, from a patient treated with antithyroid drugs. This clonotype was obtained from a female donor with Graves disease. The chain employs TRBV6-5 and TRBJ2-5; 9 nucleotides match TRBD2. The CDR3 DNA follows: TGTGCCAGCAGTTACCCCCCCCAGCGGGGGGTCCGAGGAGAGACCCAGTACTTC. It yields the protein CASSYPPQRGVRGETQYF.